The rows below give T cell receptor beta chains drawn from one sample of a study of shared clonotypes between healthy human individuals. Profiled with immunoSEQ multiplex PCR; TCRdb holds only in-frame clones, not every one. The table includes about 560,000 clones, around 78% detected once. Input material: PBMCs. All receptors come from a woman aged 40 to 50 in good health. Some clones in this sample may be carry-over from other donors' samples. Both conserved end residues are part of each CDR3.

J gene | V gene | CDR3 protein
TRBJ2-7 | TRBV15 | CATSRYRGREGEQYF
TRBJ1-5 | TRBV28 | CASSLFTATWGQPQHF
TRBJ1-4 | TRBV10-3 | CAIQGESEKLFF
TRBJ1-1 | TRBV19 | CASSGTANTEAFF
TRBJ2-2 | TRBV6-5 | CASSLRTSGSRGELFF
TRBJ2-7 | TRBV7-8 | CVSSSGQESYEQYF
TRBJ2-6 | TRBV9 | CASSATASSGANVLTF
TRBJ2-1 | TRBV5-4 | CASSSLLAGGRYNEQFF
TRBJ2-1 | TRBV4-2 | CASSQDGGSHNEQFF
TRBJ2-5 | TRBV7-2 | CASSSGLAGFLGETQYF
TRBJ1-1 | TRBV6-6 | CASSYWGADEAFF
TRBJ2-5 | TRBV30 | CAWRPGTAQETQYF
TRBJ2-1 | TRBV20-1 | CSARGQAEQFF
TRBJ1-2 | TRBV29-1 | CSVSGDYGYTF
TRBJ2-3 | TRBV28 | CASEGPADTQYF